This T cell receptor beta chain was observed in a study of beta chain features in type 1 diabetes. Study-wide results and limits: TCRB CDR3s from Type 1 diabetes patients were moderately but significantly shorter in all four CD4+ subsets.

Comment on this clone: Its antigen is currently unknown.

Sequenced material consisted of expressed TCRB transcripts (all of the isolated RNA was reverse transcribed). TCRdb's copy holds only in-frame clones and misses some; the assay was immunoSEQ multiplex PCR. The table has about 48,000 clones, less than 55% seen once. Unmatched junction bases numbered 11, after V lost 4 bases and J lost 6 bases. The CDR3 is 14 residues long. Germline V gives CDR1 SQVTM, CDR2 ANQGSEA. The sequencing input was Tregs from blood. V is TRBV29-1 and J is TRBJ2-7; 8 bases are a match to TRBD1. This TCR came from a man aged 25-40 years with type 1 diabetes. CDR3 region: CSVALTGERGEQYF. The CDR3, as DNA: TGCAGCGTTGCCCTGACAGGGGAAAGAGGCGAGCAGTACTTC.